The clone carrying this TCR beta chain has a handful of counts. Its target is not known. CDR1 is GTSNPN, CDR2 SVGIG, per germline (reference sequence). The ends lost 0 bases at V and 4 bases at J; junction bases unmatched: 5. CDR3 length: 15 amino acids. The source of the sample is a study of PD-L1 blockade in urothelial cancer. Findings and limits, study-wide: Below-median pretreatment blood TCR clonality was a predictor of better survival.

Assay used: immunoSEQ multiplex PCR; TCRdb lists only in-frame clones, some missing. The sample records tens of thousands of clones, around 90% being singletons. This TCR was recovered from a man aged 55 to 70 with urothelial cancer. Here the sequenced sample was PBMCs, taken around atezolizumab (anti-PD-L1) treatment. The chain uses TRBV30 and TRBJ2-5; 10 bases agree with TRBD2. The CDR3, as DNA: TGTGCCTGGAGTGTAAAACTAGCGGGGAGAGAGACCCAGTACTTC. It yields the protein CAWSVKLAGRETQYF. The complete variable domain, with remaining parts taken from reference TRBV30 and TRBJ2-5, reads SQTIHQWPATLVQPVGSPLSLECTVEGTSNPNLYWYRQAAGRGLQLLFYSVGIGQISSEVPQNLSASRPQDRQFILSSKKLLLSDSGFYLCAWSVKLAGRETQYFGPGTRLLVL.